What follows are 14 T cell receptor beta chains derived from one specimen sequenced in a study of blood T cell repertoires in COVID-19. The repertoire was sequenced with immunoSEQ multiplex PCR; TCRdb's copy has only in-frame clones and lacks some. This table holds about 200,000 clones, 84% found once. The sample consisted of peripheral blood. The receptors here all came from a human donor in a cohort sampled during active COVID-19.

This clone was recorded a few times. The chain links TRBV5-1 to TRBJ2-7; perhaps TRBD1 as D (6 bases). Deletions cut 3 bases from V and 2 bases from J, with 15 bases between. Germline assignment: CDR1 SGHRS and CDR2 YFSETQ. This CDR3 comprises 15 residues. The CDR3 reads CASSYRTDSPYEQYF. The CDR3 coding sequence is TGCGCCAGCAGCTACCGGACAGATTCTCCCTACGAGCAGTACTTC.

The chain recombines TRBV28 with TRBJ2-5, with D perhaps matching TRBD1 (6 bases). V shed 7 bases and J shed 1 base, with 19 bases lying between them. From germline, CDR1 is MDHEN and CDR2 SYDVKM. The CDR3 is 16 residues long. CDR3 sequence: CASTMGVGTTQETQYF. In nucleotides, the CDR3 is TGTGCCAGCACGATGGGGGTAGGGACAACCCAAGAGACCCAGTACTTC.

V and J are TRBV6-6 and TRBJ2-7; 10 nucleotides line up with TRBD2. The junction had 10 bases not matched to a gene; V was cut back by 5 bases and J by 6 bases. In germline, CDR1 is MNHNY, CDR2 SVGAGI (reference sequence). CDR3 length: 15 residues. The CDR3 DNA sequence: TGTGCCAGCAGTCGTCTCCTAGCGGGAGAGGGCGAGCAGTACTTC. Encoded protein: CASSRLLAGEGEQYF.

The chain uses TRBV5-1 and TRBJ2-1, with D perhaps TRBD1 (5 bases). Trimming shortened V by 2 bases and J by 3 bases, and 15 bases separated the two germline ends. The length of the CDR3 is 16 residues. The germline V gene has CDR1 SGHRS and CDR2 YFSETQ. The CDR3 reads CASSFLATEIYNEQFF. In DNA, the CDR3 is TGCGCCAGCAGCTTTCTCGCGACAGAAATCTACAATGAGCAGTTCTTC.

V gene TRBV5-5 combines with J gene TRBJ2-2, with a weak D call TRBD2 (5 bases). CDR3 size: 14 residues. Germline V gives CDR1 SGHKS, CDR2 YYEKEE (reference sequence). Trimming removed 0 bases from V and 5 bases from J, with 8 bases in between. The CDR3 DNA reads TGTGCCAGCAGCTTGGTCCCGGGGACCGGGGAGCTGTTTTTT. Amino acid sequence: CASSLVPGTGELFF. The full variable domain, rest sourced from reference TRBV5-5 and TRBJ2-2, is DAGVTQSPTHLIKTRGQQVTLRCSPISGHKSVSWYQQVLGQGPQFIFQYYEKEERGRGNFPDRFSARQFPNYSSELNVNALLLGDSALYLCASSLVPGTGELFFGEGSRLTVL.

V usage is TRBV24-1 and J usage is TRBJ2-7; the D gene is possibly TRBD2 (5 bases). V was shortened by 4 bases and J by 3 bases, with 9 bases between the two germline ends. This CDR3 is 13 amino acids long. Germline V gene data show CDR1 as KGHDR and CDR2 as SFDVKD. Here the CDR3 reads CATSDTGLYEQYF. The CDR3 DNA sequence: TGTGCCACCAGTGACACTGGACTCTACGAGCAGTACTTC.

In this sample, this clone turned up a few times. V usage is TRBV28 and J usage is TRBJ2-6, with D possibly being TRBD1 (5 bases). The CDR3 length is 13 residues. V was cut by 11 bases and J by 3 bases, with 11 bases left in between. Per germline, CDR1 MDHEN and CDR2 SYDVKM. In nucleotides, the CDR3 is TGTGCCGTTCAGGGTGGTGGGGCCAACGTCCTGACTTTC. Residues: CAVQGGGANVLTF.

The CDR3 sequence is CASSLGLAGYYEQYF. The CDR3 region has the DNA TGTGCCAGCAGCTTAGGGCTAGCGGGGTACTACGAGCAGTACTTC. This rearrangement joins TRBV7-2 to TRBJ2-7, with 9 bases aligning to TRBD2. V shed 1 base and J 3 bases; nucleotides not matched to a gene: 4. CDR3 length: 15 residues. The germline V gene has CDR1 SGHTA and CDR2 FQGNSA.

The rearrangement links TRBV5-5 to TRBJ2-1, with no clear D. V was cut by 2 bases and J by 4 bases, with 13 bases left in between. CDR1 and CDR2 from the germline V gene are SGHKS and YYEKEE (reference sequence). This CDR3 spans 15 amino acids. The CDR3 region has the DNA TGTGCCAGCAGCTTATCCCTACAGAATTACAATGAGCAGTTCTTC. As protein: CASSLSLQNYNEQFF.

V usage is TRBV27 and J usage is TRBJ2-1; no clear D. The CDR3 is 13 amino acids. V was trimmed by 2 bases and J by 6 bases, leaving 8 bases between them. Germline-derived CDR1 and CDR2 are MNHEY and SMNVEV (reference sequence). CDR3 nucleotide sequence: TGTGCCAGCAGTTTAGGAGAGGTCAATGAGCAGTTCTTC. This codes for CASSLGEVNEQFF.

This clone was detected only once. The chain carries TRBV28 and TRBJ2-1, with 9 bases aligning to TRBD2. With 1 base clipped from V and 11 bases from J, the junction kept 12 bases outside the gene matches. The CDR3 runs to 16 residues. Germline V gene lookup returns CDR1 MDHEN and CDR2 SYDVKM. In nucleotides, the CDR3 is TGTGCCAGCAGTTTATTCCTAGCGGGAACAAGGCAGAAGCAGTTCTTC. Amino acid sequence: CASSLFLAGTRQKQFF.

This chain links TRBV27 with TRBJ2-6; the D gene is possibly TRBD2 (5 bases). Germline loops: CDR1 MNHEY, CDR2 SMNVEV (reference sequence). Trimming removed 5 bases from V and 2 bases from J, with 10 bases in between. This CDR3 has 15 residues. The CDR3 reads CASSPSGAGANVLTF. In DNA, the CDR3 is TGTGCCAGCAGTCCCAGCGGTGCTGGGGCCAACGTCCTGACTTTC.

The chain links TRBV7-9 to TRBJ2-3; TRBD2 might be the D (6 bases). The CDR3 extends over 16 amino acids. V was shortened by 5 bases and J by 5 bases, with 20 bases between the two germline ends. Per germline, CDR1 SEHNR and CDR2 FQNEAQ (reference sequence). The CDR3 loop reads CASSPRGGAGRDTQYF. In DNA, the CDR3 is TGTGCCAGCAGCCCCCGAGGTGGGGCCGGGAGAGATACGCAGTATTTT.

The chain links TRBV5-1 to TRBJ2-5, with TRBD1 as a possible D gene (6 bases). The CDR3 runs to 14 residues. V lost 4 bases to trimming and J lost 7 bases, with 17 bases between them. Germline-derived CDR1 and CDR2 are SGHRS and YFSETQ. CDR3 region: CASSHSQGIGTQYF. The CDR3 DNA is TGCGCCAGCAGCCACTCACAGGGCATTGGGACCCAGTACTTC. Looking up the rest from reference TRBV5-1 and TRBJ2-5 gives the full variable domain: KAGVTQTPRYLIKTRGQQVTLSCSPISGHRSVSWYQQTPGQGLQFLFEYFSETQRNKGNFPGRFSGRQFSNSRSEMNVSTLELGDSALYLCASSHSQGIGTQYFGPGTRLLVL.